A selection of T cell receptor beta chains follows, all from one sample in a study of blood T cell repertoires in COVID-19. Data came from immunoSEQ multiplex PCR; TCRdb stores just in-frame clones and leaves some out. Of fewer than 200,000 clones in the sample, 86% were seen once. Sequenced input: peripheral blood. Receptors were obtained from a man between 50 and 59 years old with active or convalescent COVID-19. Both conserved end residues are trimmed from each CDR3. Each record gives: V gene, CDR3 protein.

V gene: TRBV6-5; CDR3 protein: ASRPGTGNQPQH
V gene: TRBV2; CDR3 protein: ASSEADRVTYSNQPQH
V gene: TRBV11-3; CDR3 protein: ASSPTGENSYEQY
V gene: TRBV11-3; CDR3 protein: ASSPGQGGIWETQY
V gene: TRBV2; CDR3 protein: ASTNQGNNQPQH
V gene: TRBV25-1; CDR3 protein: ASSRGGTADNSPLH
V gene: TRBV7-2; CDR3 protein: ASSSYRAMNTEAF
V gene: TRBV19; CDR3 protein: ASSVAGGMNTEAF
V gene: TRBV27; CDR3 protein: ASSLVAAGAINEQF
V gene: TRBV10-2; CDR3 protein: ASSVQLASTNTGELF
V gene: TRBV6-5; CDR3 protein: ASTSTAGPDYEQY
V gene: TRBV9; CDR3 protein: ASRCNGDRGVSGEKLF
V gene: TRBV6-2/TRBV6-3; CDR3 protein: ASSFDSFQPQH
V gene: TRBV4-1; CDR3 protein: ASSQALSTGGGNQPQH
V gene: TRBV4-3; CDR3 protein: ASSQESGQGWEQY
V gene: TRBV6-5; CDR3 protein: ASSYLATDTQY
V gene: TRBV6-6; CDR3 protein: ACRTGTGTYEQY
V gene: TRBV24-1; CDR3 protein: ATSEDTSNNEQF
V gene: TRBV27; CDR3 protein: ASRLGGRLGYGYT
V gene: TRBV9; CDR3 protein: ASSGRLGTEAF
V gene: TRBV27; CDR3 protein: ASSLSGQSSGNTIY